This TCR beta chain was identified in a study of shared clonotypes between healthy human individuals. CDR1 is SGHVS and CDR2 is FQNEAQ in the germline V gene. V dropped 3 bases and J dropped 4 bases, with 17 bases sitting between them. The CDR3 has 16 amino acids. Sequencing was performed with immunoSEQ multiplex PCR; in TCRdb, only in-frame clones are kept and a portion is missing. The top ten clones hold about 0.38% of a sample with 2 million to 3 million clones, roughly 93% of them seen once. The V call is TRBV7-8, the J call TRBJ2-3; D is uncertain. The clonotype comes from a man between 18 and 29 years old in good health. Some clones in this sample may be carry-over from other donors' samples. Sequenced material: naive CD4+ T cells from PBMCs. This sample's subset: CD45RA+ positively selected. This CDR3 reads CASSFLALLRADTQYF. As DNA, the CDR3 is TGTGCCAGCAGCTTTTTAGCTCTCCTAAGGGCAGATACGCAGTATTTT.